This passage covers 16 T cell receptor beta chains from one sample sequenced in a study of vaccination and CD4 T cells after COVID-19. Their recognized antigens are unknown. Treatment noted: roughly 10-day PBMC culture with coronavirus spike peptide pools or control peptides (ViraFEST assay). The Oncomine TCR Beta short-read assay generated sequence data from the DNA of cultured CD4+ T cells. TCRdb passed the PCR reads through MiXCR, listing each CDR3 protein once. This table holds 20,000 to 25,000 distinct CDR3 sequences, about 59% found once. The sequenced sample was CD4+ T cells from blood, cultured in vitro. The receptor source for this set is a human donor who had recovered from COVID-19.

The chain combines TRBV10-1 with TRBJ1-4, with 7 bases that match TRBD1. CDR1 and CDR2 from the germline V gene are WNHNN and SYGVQD (reference sequence). The ends lost 3 bases at V and 12 bases at J; junction bases unmatched: 4. The CDR3 covers 12 residues. CDR3 nucleotides: TGCGCCAGCAGTGAAGGGGGCGGACAACTGTTTTTT. Amino acid sequence: CASSEGGGQLFF.

This rearrangement joins TRBV27 to TRBJ1-2; 8 nucleotides align to TRBD1. CDR1 is MNHEY, CDR2 SMNVEV, per germline (reference sequence). This CDR3 spans 16 amino acids. J lost 2 bases, V lost 5 bases, and 10 bases had no gene match. CDR3 DNA: TGTGCCAGCAGTCCCCCTTACAGGGGGAGAAACTATGGCTACACCTTC. Its translation: CASSPPYRGRNYGYTF.

This chain links TRBV30 with TRBJ2-6, with D uncertain. The CDR3 sequence is 15 residues long. Trimming took 2 bases from V and 4 from J, leaving 12 bases between them. CDR1 and CDR2 (germline): GTSNPN, SVGIG (reference sequence). The CDR3 coding sequence is TGTGCCTGGAGTAGAAAGCAATCAGGGGCCAACGTCCTGACTTTC. Translation: CAWSRKQSGANVLTF.

The sample holds one count of this clonotype. The chain employs TRBV6-5 and TRBJ2-4; possibly TRBD2 for D (6 bases). This CDR3 spans 16 amino acids. V was cut by 2 bases and J by 3 bases, with 14 bases left in between. The germline gives CDR1 MNHEY, CDR2 SVGAGI. The CDR3 nucleotides read TGTGCCAGCAGTTACGGGCGGGGTCCTGTCAAAAACATTCAGTACTTC. It is translated as CASSYGRGPVKNIQYF.

The J gene is TRBJ2-3, the V gene TRBV10-3, with TRBD2 matching 11 bases. Germline CDR1 and CDR2: ENHRY and SYGVKD. V lost 0 bases and J lost 3; bases outside the gene matches: 5. The CDR3 runs 17 residues. For the CDR3, the DNA is TGTGCCATCAGTGAGTCGAAACTAGCGGGAGAAACAGATACGCAGTATTTT. Translation gives CAISESKLAGETDTQYF.

The V call is TRBV19, the J call TRBJ1-4; maybe TRBD1 (5 bases). Trimming left V 0 bases short and J 8 bases short, with 16 bases between. The germline V gene encodes CDR1 LNHDA and CDR2 SQIVND (reference sequence). The CDR3 runs 16 residues. CDR3 sequence reads: CASSIDLGAFEEKLFF. CDR3 in DNA: TGTGCCAGTAGTATAGATCTCGGGGCTTTCGAAGAAAAACTGTTTTTT. Filled out from reference TRBV19 and TRBJ1-4, the complete variable domain reads DGGITQSPKYLFRKEGQNVTLSCEQNLNHDAMYWYRQDPGQGLRLIYYSQIVNDFQKGDIAEGYSVSREKKESFPLTVTSAQKNPTAFYLCASSIDLGAFEEKLFFGSGTQLSVL.

The V gene is TRBV27, the J gene TRBJ2-3; TRBD1 might be the D (6 bases). V was clipped by 5 bases and J by 1 base, with 13 bases between them. CDR3 length equals 15 residues. Per the germline V gene, CDR1 is MNHEY and CDR2 is SMNVEV (reference sequence). CDR3 coding DNA: TGTGCCAGCAGTCCCAACCCAGGGGGCACAGATACGCAGTATTTT. Translated, it gives CASSPNPGGTDTQYF.

This clonotype has only a few counts. DNA of the CDR3: TGTGCCAGCCGGGGGTCCTATGGCTACACCTTC. Protein: CASRGSYGYTF. The V gene is TRBV27, the J gene TRBJ1-2; the D gene is possibly TRBD1 (5 bases). Germline assignment: CDR1 MNHEY and CDR2 SMNVEV (reference sequence). The CDR3 contains 11 residues. The V and J ends lost 8 bases and 4 bases respectively, with 8 bases between them.

This clonotype was seen only a few times. This chain connects TRBV27 to TRBJ1-3; weak D call: TRBD1 (5 bases). Germline loops: CDR1 MNHEY, CDR2 SMNVEV (reference sequence). The ends were cut back, 4 bases at V and 2 bases at J, with 9 bases in the middle. This CDR3 has 14 residues. The CDR3 reads CASSSAGTGNTIYF. CDR3 in DNA: TGTGCCAGCAGTTCTGCAGGGACTGGAAACACCATATATTTT.

This chain links TRBV6-2 or TRBV6-3 with TRBJ2-7; a weak D match, TRBD2 (6 bases). The CDR3 consists of 15 residues. The ends were cut back, 3 bases at V and 1 base at J, with 13 bases in the middle. Germline CDR1 reads MNHEY; CDR2 reads SVGEGT. CDR3 nucleotide sequence: TGTGCCAGCAGTTATTCGGGGAGCGGGTCCTACGAGCAGTACTTC. This encodes CASSYSGSGSYEQYF.

This clonotype appeared a few times. The chain uses TRBV2 and TRBJ1-5; no definite D call. The germline V gene has CDR1 SNHLY and CDR2 FYNNEI. The V gene lost 4 bases and the J gene lost 5 bases, with 12 bases spanning the gap. The CDR3 runs 14 residues. The CDR3 nucleotides are TGTGCCAGCAGTGCGGTGGCCGACCATCAGCCCCAGCATTTT. Its protein is CASSAVADHQPQHF.

This clonotype was picked up a small number of times. The chain is built from TRBV11-3 and TRBJ1-2; D remains unclear. CDR3 size: 14 residues. Germline loops: CDR1 SGHNT, CDR2 YENEEA. V was trimmed by 5 bases and J by 5 bases, leaving 15 bases between them. The CDR3 here is CASSPAGRLYGYTF. The DNA of the CDR3 is TGTGCCAGCAGCCCCGCGGGCAGGCTATATGGCTACACCTTC.

The V gene is TRBV10-3, the J gene TRBJ2-7; TRBD2 matches 7 bases. The CDR3 has 14 amino acids. The V gene end was trimmed by 10 bases and the J gene end by 5 bases; junction bases not matched to a gene: 14. Germline V lookup: CDR1 ENHRY, CDR2 SYGVKD. For the CDR3, the DNA is TGTGCCACGCGAAGCGGGGCTGAGGTTGACGAGCAGTACTTC. It yields the protein CATRSGAEVDEQYF.

This chain connects TRBV28 to TRBJ2-3, with a tentative D call TRBD2 (6 bases). The germline V and J ends were trimmed by 2 bases and 4 bases, with 13 bases remaining between them. The germline gives CDR1 MDHEN, CDR2 SYDVKM. CDR3 size: 15 residues. CDR3 amino acids: CASSLAGSRADTQYF. CDR3 coding DNA: TGTGCCAGCAGTTTAGCGGGAAGTCGCGCAGATACGCAGTATTTT.

The chain links TRBV15 to TRBJ2-7, with 9 bases aligning to TRBD2. This CDR3 comprises 14 residues. The germline gives CDR1 LNHNV, CDR2 YYDKDF (reference sequence). V lost 2 bases and J lost 7; bases outside the gene matches: 6. The CDR3 reads CATSRPGTSWEQYF. The CDR3 DNA sequence: TGTGCCACCAGCAGACCTGGGACTAGCTGGGAGCAGTACTTC.

J is TRBJ2-3 and V is TRBV30, with no clear D. Trimming took 3 bases from V and 3 from J, leaving 16 bases between them. The CDR3 totals 15 residues. Per the germline V gene, CDR1 is GTSNPN and CDR2 is SVGIG (reference sequence). The CDR3 DNA sequence: TGTGCCTGGAGCACGACCCCGGTGGGGACAGATACGCAGTATTTT. Its protein is CAWSTTPVGTDTQYF.